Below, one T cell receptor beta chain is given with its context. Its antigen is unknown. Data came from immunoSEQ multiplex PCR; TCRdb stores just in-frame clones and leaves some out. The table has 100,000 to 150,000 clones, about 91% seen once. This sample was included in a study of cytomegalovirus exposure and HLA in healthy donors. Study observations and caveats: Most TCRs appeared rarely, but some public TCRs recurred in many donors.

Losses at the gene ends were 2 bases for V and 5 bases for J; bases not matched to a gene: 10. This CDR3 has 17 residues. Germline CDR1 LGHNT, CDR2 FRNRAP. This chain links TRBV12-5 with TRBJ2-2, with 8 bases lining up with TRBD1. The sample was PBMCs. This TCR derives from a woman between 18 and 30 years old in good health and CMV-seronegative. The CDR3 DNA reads TGTGCTAGTGGTTTGCCACAGAACACAGGGGGAACCGGGGAGCTGTTTTTT. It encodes CASGLPQNTGGTGELFF.